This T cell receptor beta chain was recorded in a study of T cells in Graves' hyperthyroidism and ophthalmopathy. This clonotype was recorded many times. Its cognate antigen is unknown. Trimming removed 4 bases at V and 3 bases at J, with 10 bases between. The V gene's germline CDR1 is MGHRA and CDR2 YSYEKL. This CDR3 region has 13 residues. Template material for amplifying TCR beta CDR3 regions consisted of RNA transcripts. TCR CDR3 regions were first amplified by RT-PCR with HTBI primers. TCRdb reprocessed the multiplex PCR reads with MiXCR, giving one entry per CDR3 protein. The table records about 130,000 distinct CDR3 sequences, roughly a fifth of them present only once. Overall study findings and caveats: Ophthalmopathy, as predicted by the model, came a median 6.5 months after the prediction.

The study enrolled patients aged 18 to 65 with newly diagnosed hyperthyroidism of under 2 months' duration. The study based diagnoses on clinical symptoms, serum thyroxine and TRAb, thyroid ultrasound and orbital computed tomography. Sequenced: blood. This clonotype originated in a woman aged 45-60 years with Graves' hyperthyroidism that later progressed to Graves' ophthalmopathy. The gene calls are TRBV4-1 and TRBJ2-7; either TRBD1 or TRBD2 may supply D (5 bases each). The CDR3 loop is CASSPGPGYEQYF. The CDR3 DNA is TGCGCCAGCAGCCCGGGACCAGGCTACGAGCAGTACTTC.